This record concerns one T cell receptor (beta chain) sequence. Authors' data handling: Researchers report that nucleated cell counts were estimated from reference gene primer amplification. Libraries were prepared by immunoSEQ multiplex PCR; TCRdb keeps only in-frame clonotypes and omits some of them. D and trimming come from the DNA, and the V and J calls and clone size come from that table. The sample carries around 330,000 clones, more than 90% recorded once. The junction had 3 bases not matched to a gene; V was cut back by 0 bases and J by 1 base. Germline CDR1 GTSNPN, CDR2 SVGIG (reference sequence). CDR3 length: 17 amino acids. Recruitment covered roughly 24 US areas and drew participants whose ages spanned about 18 to 90 years. The record originates from a study of blood T cell repertoires in COVID-19. Turning to the study itself: PBMCs, B-cell-depleted T cells, or T cells were the source of the cDNA or gDNA that made up the material.

Sequencing was performed on PBMCs or T cells enriched from blood (not recorded which). V gene TRBV30 combines with J gene TRBJ2-3; 14 bases are a match to TRBD2. The sequence was collected from a man aged 60 to 69 who had recovered from COVID-19. The CDR3 bases are TGTGCCTGGAGTGTATGGGGACTAGCGGGAGGCACAGATACGCAGTATTTT. Its translation is CAWSVWGLAGGTDTQYF.